The text below deals with one TCR beta chain. This CDR3 has 13 amino acids. Per germline, CDR1 SGDLS and CDR2 YYNGEE. Trimming at V came to 0 bases and at J to 6 bases, leaving 0 bases not matched to a gene. Authors' processing steps: Researchers report that nucleated cell counts were estimated from reference gene primer amplification. This table comes from immunoSEQ multiplex PCR, and its TCRdb copy is limited to in-frame clones, with some not included. From that table come the V and J calls and clone size; the DNA was used to work out D and trimming. Of 200,000 to 300,000 clones listed, 88% are singletons. The data are from a study of blood T cell repertoires in COVID-19. Study background: The United States, Italy and Spain provided the acute and convalescent COVID-19 samples. From T cells, B-cell-depleted T cells, or PBMCs came the material, which was cDNA or gDNA.

The source of this sequence is a human donor in a cohort sampled during active COVID-19. This rearrangement joins TRBV9 to TRBJ2-3; 8 bases match TRBD2. Sequenced sample: peripheral blood. For the CDR3, the DNA is TGTGCCAGCAGCGTAGCTAGCGGGGATACGCAGTATTTT. Encoded protein: CASSVASGDTQYF.